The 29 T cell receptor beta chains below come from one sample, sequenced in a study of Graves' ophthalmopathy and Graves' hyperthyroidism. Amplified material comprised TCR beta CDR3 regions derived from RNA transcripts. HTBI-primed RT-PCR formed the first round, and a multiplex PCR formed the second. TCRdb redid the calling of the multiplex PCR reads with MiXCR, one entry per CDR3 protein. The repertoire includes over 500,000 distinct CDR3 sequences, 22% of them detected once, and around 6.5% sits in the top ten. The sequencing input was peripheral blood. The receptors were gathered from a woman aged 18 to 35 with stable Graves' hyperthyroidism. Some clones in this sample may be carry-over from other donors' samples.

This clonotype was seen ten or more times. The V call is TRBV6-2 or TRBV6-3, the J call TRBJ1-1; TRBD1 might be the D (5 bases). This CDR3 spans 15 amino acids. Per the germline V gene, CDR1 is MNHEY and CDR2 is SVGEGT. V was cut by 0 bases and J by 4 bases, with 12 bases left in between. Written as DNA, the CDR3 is TGTGCCAGCAGTTACTCGAACCCAGGGACCACTGAAGCTTTCTTT. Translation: CASSYSNPGTTEAFF.

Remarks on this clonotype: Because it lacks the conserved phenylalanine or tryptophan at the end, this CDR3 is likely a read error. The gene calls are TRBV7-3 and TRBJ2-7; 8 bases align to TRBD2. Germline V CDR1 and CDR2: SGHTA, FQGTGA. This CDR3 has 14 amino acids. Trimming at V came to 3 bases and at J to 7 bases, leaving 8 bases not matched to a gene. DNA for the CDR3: TGTGCCAGCAGCTTGGCGGGAGGCCAAGAGGAGCAGTACTAC. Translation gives CASSLAGGQEEQYY.

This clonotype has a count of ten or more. The CDR3: CASSEGQGDNQPQHF. DNA for the CDR3: TGTGCCAGCAGTGAAGGTCAGGGGGACAATCAGCCCCAGCATTTT. The rearrangement joins TRBV6-1 to TRBJ1-5, with TRBD1 matching 7 bases. The CDR3 has 15 residues. V was clipped by 1 base and J by 3 bases; unmatched bases: 3. Germline V gene lookup returns CDR1 MNHNS and CDR2 SASEGT.

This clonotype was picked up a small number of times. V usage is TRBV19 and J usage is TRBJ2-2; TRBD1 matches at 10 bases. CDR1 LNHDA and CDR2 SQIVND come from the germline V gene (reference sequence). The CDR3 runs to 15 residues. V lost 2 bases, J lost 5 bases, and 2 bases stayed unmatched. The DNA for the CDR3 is TGTGCCAGTAGTATACGGGACAGGGGTACCGGGGAGCTGTTTTTT. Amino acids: CASSIRDRGTGELFF.

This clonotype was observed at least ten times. The CDR3 coding sequence is TGTGCCAGTAGTACAGGGGGGAAGATTGAAGCTTTCTTT. Translation: CASSTGGKIEAFF. The chain couples TRBV19 to TRBJ1-1; 7 positions agree with TRBD1. Germline assignment: CDR1 LNHDA and CDR2 SQIVND (reference sequence). This CDR3 comprises 13 residues. Trimming cost V 4 bases and J 7 bases; bases outside gene matches: 6.

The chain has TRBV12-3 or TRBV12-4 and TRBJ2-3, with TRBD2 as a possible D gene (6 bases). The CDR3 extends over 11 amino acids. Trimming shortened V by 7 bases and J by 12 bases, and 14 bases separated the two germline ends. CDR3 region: CASNAGPTQYF. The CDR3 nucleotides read TGTGCCAGCAACGCGGGACCGACCCAGTATTTT.

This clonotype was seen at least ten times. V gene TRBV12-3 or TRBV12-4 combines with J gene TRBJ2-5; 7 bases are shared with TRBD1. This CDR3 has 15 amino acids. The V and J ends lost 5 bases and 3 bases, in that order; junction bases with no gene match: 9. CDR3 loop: CASSPAETGKETQYF. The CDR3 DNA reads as TGTGCCAGCAGTCCGGCAGAGACAGGGAAAGAGACCCAGTACTTC.

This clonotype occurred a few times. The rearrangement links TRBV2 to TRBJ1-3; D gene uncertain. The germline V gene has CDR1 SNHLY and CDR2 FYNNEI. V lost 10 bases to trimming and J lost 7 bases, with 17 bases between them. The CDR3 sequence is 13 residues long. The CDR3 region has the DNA TGTGCCATCCCCGACGGAGCTAGCAACACCATATATTTT. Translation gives CAIPDGASNTIYF.

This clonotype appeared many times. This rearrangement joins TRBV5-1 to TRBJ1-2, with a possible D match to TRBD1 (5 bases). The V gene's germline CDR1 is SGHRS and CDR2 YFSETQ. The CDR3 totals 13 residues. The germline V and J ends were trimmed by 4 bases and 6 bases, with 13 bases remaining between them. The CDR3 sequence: CASSPGPLDGYTF. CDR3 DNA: TGCGCCAGCAGCCCGGGACCTCTCGATGGCTACACCTTC.

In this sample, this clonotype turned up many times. The CDR3 DNA reads TGTGCCAGCAGCCCACAGTTTAGCTCTGGAAACACCATATATTTT. It is translated as CASSPQFSSGNTIYF. This chain links TRBV7-9 with TRBJ1-3; D not certain. Germline CDR1 is SEHNR and CDR2 is FQNEAQ (reference sequence). V was cut by 5 bases and J by 0 bases, with 11 bases left in between. CDR3 length: 15 amino acids.

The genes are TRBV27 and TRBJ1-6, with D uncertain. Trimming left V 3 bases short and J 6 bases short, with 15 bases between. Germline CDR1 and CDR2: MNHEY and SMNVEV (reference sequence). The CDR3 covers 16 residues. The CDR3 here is CASSFKFVSSNSPLHF. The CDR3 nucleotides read TGTGCCAGCAGTTTCAAGTTTGTATCGAGTAATTCACCCCTCCACTTT.

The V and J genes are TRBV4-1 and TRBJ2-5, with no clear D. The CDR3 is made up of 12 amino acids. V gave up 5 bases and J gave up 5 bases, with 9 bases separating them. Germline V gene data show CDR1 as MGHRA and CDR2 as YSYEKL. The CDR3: CASSSLEETQYF. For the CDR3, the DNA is TGCGCCAGCAGCTCTTTAGAGGAGACCCAGTACTTC.

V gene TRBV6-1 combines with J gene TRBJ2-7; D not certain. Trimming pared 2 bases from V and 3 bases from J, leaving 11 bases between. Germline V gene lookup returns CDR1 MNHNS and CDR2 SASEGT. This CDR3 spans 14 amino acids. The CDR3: CASSELSEYYEQYF. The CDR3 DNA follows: TGTGCCAGCAGTGAACTCTCGGAGTACTACGAGCAGTACTTC.

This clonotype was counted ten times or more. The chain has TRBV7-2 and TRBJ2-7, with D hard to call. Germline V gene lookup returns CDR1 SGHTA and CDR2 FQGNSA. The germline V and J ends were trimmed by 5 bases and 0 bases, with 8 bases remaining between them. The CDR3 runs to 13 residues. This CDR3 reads CASSALSSYEQYF. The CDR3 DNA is TGTGCCAGCAGCGCCCTGAGCTCCTACGAGCAGTACTTC.

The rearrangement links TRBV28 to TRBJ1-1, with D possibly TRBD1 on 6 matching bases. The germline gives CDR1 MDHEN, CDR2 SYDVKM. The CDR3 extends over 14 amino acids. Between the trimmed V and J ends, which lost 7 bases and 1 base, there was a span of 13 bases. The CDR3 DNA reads TGTGCCAGCACCGTTAGGGGGGAGAACACTGAAGCTTTCTTT. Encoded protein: CASTVRGENTEAFF. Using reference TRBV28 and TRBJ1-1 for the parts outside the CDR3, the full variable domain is DVKVTQSSRYLVKRTGEKVFLECVQDMDHENMFWYRQDPGLGLRLIYFSYDVKMKEKGDIPEGYSVSREKKERFSLILESASTNQTSMYLCASTVRGENTEAFFGQGTRLTVV.

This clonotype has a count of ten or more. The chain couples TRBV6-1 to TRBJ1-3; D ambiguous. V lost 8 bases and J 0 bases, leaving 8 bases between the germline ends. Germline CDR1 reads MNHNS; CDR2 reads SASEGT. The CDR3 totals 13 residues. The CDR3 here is CASEALSGNTIYF. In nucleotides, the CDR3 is TGTGCCAGCGAGGCACTCTCTGGAAACACCATATATTTT.

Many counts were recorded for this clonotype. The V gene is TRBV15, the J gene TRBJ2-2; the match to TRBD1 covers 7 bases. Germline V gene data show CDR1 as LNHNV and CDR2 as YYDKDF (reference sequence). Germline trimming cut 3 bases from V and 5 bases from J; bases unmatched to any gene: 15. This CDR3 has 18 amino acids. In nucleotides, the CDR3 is TGTGCCACCAGCAGCCCGGGACAGAACCTCCCGGGAACCGGGGAGCTGTTTTTT. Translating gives CATSSPGQNLPGTGELFF.

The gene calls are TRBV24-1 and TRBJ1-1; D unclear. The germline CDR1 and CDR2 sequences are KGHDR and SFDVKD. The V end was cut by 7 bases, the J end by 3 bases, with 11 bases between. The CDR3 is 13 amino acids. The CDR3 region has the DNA TGTGCCACCAGGAACCCCCGAGACACTGAAGCTTTCTTT. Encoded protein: CATRNPRDTEAFF.

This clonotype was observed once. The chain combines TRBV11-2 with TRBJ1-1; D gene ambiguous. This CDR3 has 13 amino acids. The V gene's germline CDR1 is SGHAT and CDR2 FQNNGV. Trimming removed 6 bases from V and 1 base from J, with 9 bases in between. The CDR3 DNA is TGTGCCAGCAGACAAACACAGAACACTGAAGCTTTCTTT. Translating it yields CASRQTQNTEAFF.

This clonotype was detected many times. CDR3 DNA: TGTGCCAGCAGCCCCCAGACAGGGAACGTTGATGGCTACACCTTC. Encoded protein: CASSPQTGNVDGYTF. The rearrangement links TRBV7-2 to TRBJ1-2, with 7 bases identical to TRBD1. The germline gives CDR1 SGHTA, CDR2 FQGNSA. The CDR3 contains 15 residues. V shed 5 bases, J shed 6 bases, and the junction held 12 bases outside the gene matches.

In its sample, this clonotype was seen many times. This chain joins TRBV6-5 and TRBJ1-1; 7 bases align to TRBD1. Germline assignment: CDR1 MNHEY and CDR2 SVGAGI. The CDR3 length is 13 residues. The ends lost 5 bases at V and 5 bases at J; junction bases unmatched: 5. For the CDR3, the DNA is TGTGCCAGCAGTCCTCAGGGACAGACTGAAGCTTTCTTT. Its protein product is CASSPQGQTEAFF.

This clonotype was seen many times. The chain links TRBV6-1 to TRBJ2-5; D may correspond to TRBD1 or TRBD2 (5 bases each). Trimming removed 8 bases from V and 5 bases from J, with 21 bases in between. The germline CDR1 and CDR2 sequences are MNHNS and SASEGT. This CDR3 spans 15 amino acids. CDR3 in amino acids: CASGTPSVGEETQYF. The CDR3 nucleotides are TGTGCCAGCGGGACGCCAAGCGTCGGCGAGGAGACCCAGTACTTC.

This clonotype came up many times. The CDR3 region is CASSPNQGQNVNTGELFF. Written as DNA, the CDR3 is TGTGCCAGCAGTCCCAACCAAGGGCAGAACGTTAACACCGGGGAGCTGTTTTTT. The chain recombines TRBV12-3 or TRBV12-4 with TRBJ2-2; D ambiguous. CDR3 size: 18 residues. Trimming removed 5 bases from V and 2 bases from J, with 21 bases in between.

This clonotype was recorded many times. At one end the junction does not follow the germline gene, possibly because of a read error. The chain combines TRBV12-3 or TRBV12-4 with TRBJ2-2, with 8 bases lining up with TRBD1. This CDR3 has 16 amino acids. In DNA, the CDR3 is TGTGCCAGCAGCTTAGGGACAGGTTCGAACACCGGGGAGCTGTTTTTT. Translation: CASSLGTGSNTGELFF.

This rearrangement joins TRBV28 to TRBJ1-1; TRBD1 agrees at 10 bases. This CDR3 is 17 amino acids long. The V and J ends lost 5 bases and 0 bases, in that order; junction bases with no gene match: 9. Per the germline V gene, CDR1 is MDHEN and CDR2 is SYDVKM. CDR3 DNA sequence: TGTGCCAGCAGTCTAGACAGGGGGCGCCCGATGAACACTGAAGCTTTCTTT. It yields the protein CASSLDRGRPMNTEAFF. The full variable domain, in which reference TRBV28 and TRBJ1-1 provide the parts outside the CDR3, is DVKVTQSSRYLVKRTGEKVFLECVQDMDHENMFWYRQDPGLGLRLIYFSYDVKMKEKGDIPEGYSVSREKKERFSLILESASTNQTSMYLCASSLDRGRPMNTEAFFGQGTRLTVV.

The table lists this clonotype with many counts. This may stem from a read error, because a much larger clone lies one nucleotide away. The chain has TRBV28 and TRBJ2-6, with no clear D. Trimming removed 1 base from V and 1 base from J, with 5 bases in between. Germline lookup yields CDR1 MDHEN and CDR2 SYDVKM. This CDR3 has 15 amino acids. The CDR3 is CASSLFGSGANVLTF. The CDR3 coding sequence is TGTGCCAGCAGTTTATTTGGGTCTGGGGCCAACGTCCTGACTTTC. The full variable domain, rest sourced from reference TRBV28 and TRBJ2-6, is DVKVTQSSRYLVKRTGEKVFLECVQDMDHENMFWYRQDPGLGLRLIYFSYDVKMKEKGDIPEGYSVSREKKERFSLILESASTNQTSMYLCASSLFGSGANVLTFGAGSRLTVL.

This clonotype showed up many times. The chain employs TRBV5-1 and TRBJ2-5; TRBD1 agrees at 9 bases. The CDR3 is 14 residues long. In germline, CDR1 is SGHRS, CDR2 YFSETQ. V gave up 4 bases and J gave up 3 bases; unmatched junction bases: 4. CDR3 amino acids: CASSMGQGEETQYF. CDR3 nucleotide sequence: TGCGCCAGCAGCATGGGACAGGGAGAAGAGACCCAGTACTTC.

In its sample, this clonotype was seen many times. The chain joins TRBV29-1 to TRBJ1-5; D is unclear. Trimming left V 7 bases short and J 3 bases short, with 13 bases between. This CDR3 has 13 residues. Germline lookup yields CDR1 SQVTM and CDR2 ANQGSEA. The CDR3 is CSAGEVYNQPQHF. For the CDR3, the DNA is TGCAGCGCCGGGGAGGTCTACAATCAGCCCCAGCATTTT. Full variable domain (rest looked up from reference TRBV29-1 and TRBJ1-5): SAVISQKPSRDICQRGTSLTIQCQVDSQVTMMFWYRQQPGQSLTLIATANQGSEATYESGFVIDKFPISRPNLTFSTLTVSNMSPEDSSIYLCSAGEVYNQPQHFGDGTRLSIL.

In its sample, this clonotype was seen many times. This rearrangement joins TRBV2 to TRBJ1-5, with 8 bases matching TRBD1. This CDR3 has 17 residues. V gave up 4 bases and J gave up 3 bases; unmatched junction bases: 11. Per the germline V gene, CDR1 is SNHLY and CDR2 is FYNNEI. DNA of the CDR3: TGTGCCAGCAGTGCCCGCCAAGGGACAGGCAACAATCAGCCCCAGCATTTT. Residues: CASSARQGTGNNQPQHF.